This T cell receptor beta chain was captured in a study of shared clonotypes between healthy human individuals. All donors were healthy HIV-negative adults lacking recent acute infections or vaccinations. Data came from immunoSEQ multiplex PCR; TCRdb stores just in-frame clones and leaves some out. The sample lists just over 2,000,000 clones; 95% were seen once. Sequenced input: naive CD4+ T cells sorted from blood. Subset: CD45RA+ positively selected. The receptor was derived from a man aged 18 to 29 in good health.

As DNA, the CDR3 is TGTGCCAGCGCCTACTCCGGGACAGTTTATTCACCCCTCCACTTT. This translates into CASAYSGTVYSPLHF. The chain couples TRBV6-5 to TRBJ1-6, with 7 positions matching TRBD1. The CDR3 has 15 amino acids. Germline CDR1 and CDR2: MNHEY and SVGAGI. Trimming cost V 8 bases and J 8 bases; bases outside gene matches: 12.